The entry below describes one T cell receptor (beta chain). Its target is unknown. This specimen comes from a study of T cell responses to AZD1222 COVID-19 vaccine. Study-level findings and limits: AZD1222 recipients seropositive at baseline numbered only six.

Germline V lookup: CDR1 LNHDA, CDR2 SQIVND (reference sequence). V was cut by 9 bases and J by 2 bases, with 13 bases left in between. The CDR3 runs 14 residues. TCRdb's copy holds only in-frame clones and misses some; the assay was immunoSEQ multiplex PCR. Among approximately 100,000 clones, 91% were seen once, and the ten largest hold roughly 6.9%. The sample was peripheral blood, taken on day 0 of AZD1222 vaccination. The chain uses TRBV19 and TRBJ1-4; D remains unclear. This sequence originates from an adult in good health. The CDR3, as DNA: TGTGCCAGCACGGTAGGAGGGACTAATGAAAAACTGTTTTTT. This gives the protein CASTVGGTNEKLFF.